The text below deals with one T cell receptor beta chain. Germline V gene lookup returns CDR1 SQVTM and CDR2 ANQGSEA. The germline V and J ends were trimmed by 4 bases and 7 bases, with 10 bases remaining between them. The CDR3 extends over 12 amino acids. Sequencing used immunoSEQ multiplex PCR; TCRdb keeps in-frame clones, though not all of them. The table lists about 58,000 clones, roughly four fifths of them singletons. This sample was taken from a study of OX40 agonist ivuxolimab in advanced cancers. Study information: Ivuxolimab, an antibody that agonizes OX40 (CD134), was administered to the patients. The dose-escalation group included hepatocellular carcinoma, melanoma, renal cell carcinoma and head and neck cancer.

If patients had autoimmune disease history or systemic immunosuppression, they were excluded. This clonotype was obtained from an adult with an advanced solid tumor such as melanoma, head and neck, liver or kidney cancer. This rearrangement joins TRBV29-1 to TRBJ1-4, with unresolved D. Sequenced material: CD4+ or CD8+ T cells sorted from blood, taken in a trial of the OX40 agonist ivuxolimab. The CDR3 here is CSVGSVGEKLFF. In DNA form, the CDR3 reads TGCAGCGTTGGATCAGTCGGTGAAAAACTGTTTTTT.